The clone carrying this T cell receptor (beta chain) was found many times. The data belong to a study of response to subunit inactivated influenza vaccine. TCRdb re-analysed the RT-PCR reads in MiXCR, keeping a single row per CDR3 protein. The repertoire holds about half a million distinct CDR3 sequences, with 9.5% to 12% as singletons. This TCR was recovered from a man aged 45 to 65 who received an inactivated influenza vaccine. Sequencing used PBMCs from blood, obtained about 40 days after vaccination.

Here the CDR3 reads CASSRDRTTEAFF. The CDR3 coding sequence is TGTGCCAGCAGCCGGGACAGGACCACTGAAGCTTTCTTT. The chain employs TRBV7-9 and TRBJ1-1, with 8 bases lining up with TRBD1. CDR1 is SEHNR, CDR2 FQNEAQ, per germline (reference sequence). The length of the CDR3 is 13 residues. V lost 5 bases and J lost 4; bases outside the gene matches: 3.